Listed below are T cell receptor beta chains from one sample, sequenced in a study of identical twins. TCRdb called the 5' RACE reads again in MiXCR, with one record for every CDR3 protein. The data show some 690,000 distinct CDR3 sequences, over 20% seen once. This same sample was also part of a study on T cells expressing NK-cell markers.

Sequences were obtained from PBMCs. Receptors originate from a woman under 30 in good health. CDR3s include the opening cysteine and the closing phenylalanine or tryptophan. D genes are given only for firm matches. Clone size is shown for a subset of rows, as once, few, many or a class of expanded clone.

TGCGCCAGCAGCCCCGGAACCACTAATACGCAGTATTTT	CASSPGTTNTQYF	TRBJ2-3	-	-	TRBV5-1
TGCAGCGTTGGGGACCACTCCGAGCAGTACTTC	CSVGDHSEQYF	TRBJ2-7	-	few	TRBV29-1
TGTGCCAGCAGTTCTTCCGGGACAGGGACCTATGGCTACACCTTC	CASSSSGTGTYGYTF	TRBJ1-2	TRBD1	-	TRBV12-3/TRBV12-4
TGTGCCAGCAGTCCTCTCGGACTAGCGGGAGGGGGACAAGAGACCCAGTACTTC	CASSPLGLAGGGQETQYF	TRBJ2-5	TRBD2	-	TRBV27
TGCAGTGCTGCGATCTTGAAACGTAATGAAAAACTGTTTTTT	CSAAILKRNEKLFF	TRBJ1-4	-	many	TRBV20-1
TGTGCCAGCAGTTTATTCCGAGATACGCAGTATTTT	CASSLFRDTQYF	TRBJ2-3	-	many	TRBV12-3/TRBV12-4
TGCAGCGAAGAGGACAACTATGGCTACACCTTC	CSEEDNYGYTF	TRBJ1-2	-	few	TRBV29-1
TGTGCCAGCAGTGCGGCGGGGTGGGCGAACGAGCAGTACTTC	CASSAAGWANEQYF	TRBJ2-7	-	once	TRBV2
TGCAGTGCAACCGGGACCCGGGACTACGAGCAGTACTTC	CSATGTRDYEQYF	TRBJ2-7	-	-	TRBV20-1
TGTGCCAGCAGCAAGGACAATCGAAACACCATATATTTT	CASSKDNRNTIYF	TRBJ1-3	-	-	TRBV5-8
TGTGCCAGCAGTACAGGGGGCAATTCCTACGAGCAGTACTTC	CASSTGGNSYEQYF	TRBJ2-7	TRBD1	-	TRBV12-3/TRBV12-4
TGTGCCAGCAGCTCCGGGACAGGGGACGGAGAGACCCAGTACTTC	CASSSGTGDGETQYF	TRBJ2-5	TRBD1	many	TRBV5-5
TGCAGTGCTAGAGACCAAGGGATCGGCACAGATACGCAGTATTTT	CSARDQGIGTDTQYF	TRBJ2-3	-	few	TRBV20-1
TGTGCCATCAGTGAGCTTAATACGCAGTATTTT	CAISELNTQYF	TRBJ2-3	-	-	TRBV10-3
TGTGCCAGCAGTTACAAGGGATCAGGCGAGCAGTACTTC	CASSYKGSGEQYF	TRBJ2-7	-	few	TRBV6-2/TRBV6-3
TGTGCCAGCAGCTTAGCTAGGGACTACCGTACAGATACGCAGTATTTT	CASSLARDYRTDTQYF	TRBJ2-3	TRBD2	few	TRBV7-8
TGCAGTTCCGGCGGGTTCAAAAACATTCAGTACTTC	CSSGGFKNIQYF	TRBJ2-4	-	-	TRBV20-1
TGCAGTGCTGGGGGGGCGGGAAACACAGATACGCAGTATTTT	CSAGGAGNTDTQYF	TRBJ2-3	-	-	TRBV20-1
TGTGCCAGCAGCCAACAGGTACCGGGGACTGAAGCTTTCTTT	CASSQQVPGTEAFF	TRBJ1-1	-	many	TRBV12-3/TRBV12-4
TGCGCCAGCAGCCAAGATGGAGCGGGGGGCACAGATACGCAGTATTTT	CASSQDGAGGTDTQYF	TRBJ2-3	TRBD2	-	TRBV4-1
TGTGCCAGCAGCTCGTCAAGGGAAGGGGTAAACATTCAGTACTTC	CASSSSREGVNIQYF	TRBJ2-4	-	-	TRBV11-3
TGTGCCAGCAGTAATCAGGGGGCTTTAGCCACAGATACGCAGTATTTT	CASSNQGALATDTQYF	TRBJ2-3	TRBD1	-	TRBV27
TGTGCCACCAGCCTGGGACTAGTCTTAGTCAATGAGCAGTTCTTC	CATSLGLVLVNEQFF	TRBJ2-1	TRBD2	few	TRBV15
TGCAGCGTTGAACCCAGGAAGTACCAAGAGACCCAGTACTTC	CSVEPRKYQETQYF	TRBJ2-5	-	few	TRBV29-1
TGCAGTGCTAGAGTCGGCCCAAGTCAGGGCGGCAATCAGCCCCAGCATTTT	CSARVGPSQGGNQPQHF	TRBJ1-5	-	many	TRBV20-1
TGTGCAACGGGGTCCCCGAACACCGGGGAGCTGTTTTTT	CATGSPNTGELFF	TRBJ2-2	-	-	TRBV10-3
TGTGCCAGCAGCTTACGGGGCTACACCTTC	CASSLRGYTF	TRBJ1-2	-	many	TRBV12-3/TRBV12-4
TGCGCCAGCAGCTTGTTGGGCTTCAAGGGGGAGACCCAGTACTTC	CASSLLGFKGETQYF	TRBJ2-5	-	-	TRBV5-1
TGTGCCAGCAGTTTGAGAGGACAGGTAGGGGCCACTGAAGCTTTCTTT	CASSLRGQVGATEAFF	TRBJ1-1	TRBD1	few	TRBV12-3/TRBV12-4
TGTGCCAGCAGCTTAACTAGCGGGCCCTACAATGAGCAGTTCTTC	CASSLTSGPYNEQFF	TRBJ2-1	TRBD2	many	TRBV7-2
TGTGCCAGCAGCTCCCCCCGTGTTCCCACCTACGAGCAGTACTTC	CASSSPRVPTYEQYF	TRBJ2-7	-	-	TRBV11-2
TGTGCCAGCCATCACGTAAGGGGGTACAATGAGCAGTTCTTC	CASHHVRGYNEQFF	TRBJ2-1	-	-	TRBV5-5
TGCAGTGCAGATTCCCCGACAGGGTCGGATGAGCAGTTCTTC	CSADSPTGSDEQFF	TRBJ2-1	TRBD1	many	TRBV20-1
TGCGCCAGTACCTGGGACTATCAGGGGGAGCAGTACTTC	CASTWDYQGEQYF	TRBJ2-7	-	-	TRBV5-1
TGCGCCAGCAGCCAAGCGGGAGGGTTCTACGAGCAGTACTTC	CASSQAGGFYEQYF	TRBJ2-7	TRBD2	few	TRBV4-3
TGTGCCAGCAGTTTGTGGAGGGATGGGGAAAAACTGTTTTTT	CASSLWRDGEKLFF	TRBJ1-4	-	-	TRBV12-3/TRBV12-4
TGCGCCAGCAGTATTACCGGGACTACCCAAGAGACCCAGTACTTC	CASSITGTTQETQYF	TRBJ2-5	TRBD2	-	TRBV5-1
TGTGCCAGCTCACCCCGACGAGAACAAGAGACCCAGTACTTC	CASSPRREQETQYF	TRBJ2-5	-	-	TRBV18
TGTGCCAGTTGGGGGATAGCGGGGGGACGCCTGTCCTACAATGAGCAGTTCTTC	CASWGIAGGRLSYNEQFF	TRBJ2-1	TRBD2	few	TRBV28
TGTGCCAGCAGCAATCTAGCTGTCGAGCAGTTCTTC	CASSNLAVEQFF	TRBJ2-1	-	few	TRBV5-4
TGCAGCGGGGACCTGGGGGCGCGCACTGAAGCTTTCTTT	CSGDLGARTEAFF	TRBJ1-1	-	-	TRBV29-1
TGTGCCAGCAGCGTAGCTCCCGGGATTTTCTCTGGAAACACCATATATTTT	CASSVAPGIFSGNTIYF	TRBJ1-3	-	few	TRBV9
TGTGCCAGCAGTCCCTATGTACAAGAGACCCAGTACTTC	CASSPYVQETQYF	TRBJ2-5	-	few	TRBV6-2/TRBV6-3
TGCAGTGCTAAGGGGGGGGGAGGCACAGATACGCAGTATTTT	CSAKGGGGTDTQYF	TRBJ2-3	-	many	TRBV20-1
TGTGCCAGCAGTTTTGCCCCATTTGATCCTAGTTCACACGAGCAGTACTTC	CASSFAPFDPSSHEQYF	TRBJ2-7	-	few	TRBV12-3/TRBV12-4
TGCAGTGCTAGCCAGTACGAGCAGTACTTC	CSASQYEQYF	TRBJ2-7	-	few	TRBV20-1
TGTGCCAGCAGTCGTCCAGAGGGGAACTATGGCTACACCTTC	CASSRPEGNYGYTF	TRBJ1-2	-	few	TRBV7-9
TGTGCCAGCAGCCCGGACAGGCTGAATTCACCCCTCCACTTT	CASSPDRLNSPLHF	TRBJ1-6	TRBD1	-	TRBV5-6
TGTGCCAGCAGCGAGGGACTAGCGGGATCTAAAGAGACCCAGTACTTC	CASSEGLAGSKETQYF	TRBJ2-5	TRBD2	many	TRBV7-9
TGTGCCAGCAGCCCGACAGCTAACATGGGTAGCAATCAGCCCCAGCATTTT	CASSPTANMGSNQPQHF	TRBJ1-5	-	-	TRBV6-1
TGCAGTGCTAGTTTTAGCGGAGGGGACAATGAGCAGTTCTTC	CSASFSGGDNEQFF	TRBJ2-1	-	many	TRBV20-1
TGCGCCAGCAGGACTAGCGGGAGTATATACGAGCAGTACTTC	CASRTSGSIYEQYF	TRBJ2-7	TRBD2	few	TRBV10-2
TGTGCCAGCCCAGACAGGACAGATACGCAGTATTTT	CASPDRTDTQYF	TRBJ2-3	-	-	TRBV7-9
TGCGCCAGCGGGTCGTTCACCTACAATGAGCAGTTCTTC	CASGSFTYNEQFF	TRBJ2-1	-	few	TRBV5-1